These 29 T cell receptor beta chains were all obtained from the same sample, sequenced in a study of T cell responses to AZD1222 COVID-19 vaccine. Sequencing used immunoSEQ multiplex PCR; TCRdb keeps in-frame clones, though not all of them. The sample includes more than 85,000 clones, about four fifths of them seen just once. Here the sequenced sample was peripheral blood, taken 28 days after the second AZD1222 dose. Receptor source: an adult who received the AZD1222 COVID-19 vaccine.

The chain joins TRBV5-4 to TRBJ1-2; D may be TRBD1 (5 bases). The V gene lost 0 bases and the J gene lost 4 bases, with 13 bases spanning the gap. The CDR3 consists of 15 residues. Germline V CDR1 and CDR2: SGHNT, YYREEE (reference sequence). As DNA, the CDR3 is TGTGCCAGCAGCTTGGCCGTTGGGGGAGCCTATGGCTACACCTTC. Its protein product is CASSLAVGGAYGYTF.

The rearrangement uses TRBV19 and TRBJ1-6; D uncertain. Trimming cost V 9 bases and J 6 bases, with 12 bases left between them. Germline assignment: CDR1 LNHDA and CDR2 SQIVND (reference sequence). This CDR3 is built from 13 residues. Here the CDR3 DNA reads TGTGCCAGCCGGGAGTTCGGTAATTCACCCCTCCACTTT. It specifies CASREFGNSPLHF.

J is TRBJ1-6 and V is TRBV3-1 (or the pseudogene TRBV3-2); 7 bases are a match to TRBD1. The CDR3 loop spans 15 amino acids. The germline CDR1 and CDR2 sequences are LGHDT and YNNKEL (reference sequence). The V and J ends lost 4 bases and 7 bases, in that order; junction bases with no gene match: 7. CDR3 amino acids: CASSLRTGQNSPLHF. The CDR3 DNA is TGTGCCAGCAGCCTTCGGACAGGCCAAAATTCACCCCTCCACTTT.

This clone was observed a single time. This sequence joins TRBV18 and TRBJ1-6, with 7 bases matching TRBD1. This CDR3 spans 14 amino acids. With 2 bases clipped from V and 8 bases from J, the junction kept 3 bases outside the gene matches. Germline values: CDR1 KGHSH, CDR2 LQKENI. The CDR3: CASSPGTEDSPLHF. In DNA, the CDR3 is TGTGCCAGCTCACCAGGGACAGAAGATTCACCCCTCCACTTT.

In nucleotides, the CDR3 is TGCAGCGGCAGGGAATCTGGGGCCAACGTCCTGACTTTC. Its translation: CSGRESGANVLTF. This chain connects TRBV29-1 to TRBJ2-6; D is perhaps TRBD1 (5 bases). The CDR3 is 13 amino acids. Trimming removed 7 bases at V and 1 base at J, with 8 bases between. Germline-derived CDR1 and CDR2 are SQVTM and ANQGSEA.

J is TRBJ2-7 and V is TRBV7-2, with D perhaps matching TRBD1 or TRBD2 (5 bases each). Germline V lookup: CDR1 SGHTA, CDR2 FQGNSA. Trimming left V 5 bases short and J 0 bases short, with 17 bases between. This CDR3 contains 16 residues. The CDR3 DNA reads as TGTGCCAGCAGCCACGGGGCCGGGACGAGCTCCTACGAGCAGTACTTC. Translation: CASSHGAGTSSYEQYF.

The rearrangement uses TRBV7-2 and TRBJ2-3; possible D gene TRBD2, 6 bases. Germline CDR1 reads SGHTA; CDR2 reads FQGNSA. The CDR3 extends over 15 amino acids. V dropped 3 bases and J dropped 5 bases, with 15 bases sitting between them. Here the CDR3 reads CASSFGGAGLDTQYF. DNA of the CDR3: TGTGCCAGCAGCTTCGGCGGGGCAGGTTTAGATACGCAGTATTTT. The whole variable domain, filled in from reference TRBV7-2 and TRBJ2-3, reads GAGVSQSPSNKVTEKGKDVELRCDPISGHTALYWYRQSLGQGLEFLIYFQGNSAPDKSGLPSDRFSAERTGGSVSTLTIQRTQQEDSAVYLCASSFGGAGLDTQYFGPGTRLTVL.

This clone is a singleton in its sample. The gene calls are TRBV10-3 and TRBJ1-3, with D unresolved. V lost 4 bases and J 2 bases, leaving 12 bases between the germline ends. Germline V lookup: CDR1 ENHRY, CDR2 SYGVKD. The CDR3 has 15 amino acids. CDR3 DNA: TGTGCCATCAGTGCTTCCGGTGGTACTGGAAACACCATATATTTT. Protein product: CAISASGGTGNTIYF.

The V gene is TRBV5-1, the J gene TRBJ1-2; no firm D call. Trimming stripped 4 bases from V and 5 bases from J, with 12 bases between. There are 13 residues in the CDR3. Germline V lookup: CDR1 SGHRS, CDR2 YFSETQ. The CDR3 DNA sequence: TGCGCCAGCAGCCCACTAGACATGTATGGCTACACCTTC. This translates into CASSPLDMYGYTF.

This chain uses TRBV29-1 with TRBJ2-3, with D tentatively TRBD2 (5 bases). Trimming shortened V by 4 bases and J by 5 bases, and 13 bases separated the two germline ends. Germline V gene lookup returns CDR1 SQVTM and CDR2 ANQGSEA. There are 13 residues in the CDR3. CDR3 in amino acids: CSVVPGEKDTQYF. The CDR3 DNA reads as TGCAGCGTTGTTCCTGGGGAGAAAGATACGCAGTATTTT.

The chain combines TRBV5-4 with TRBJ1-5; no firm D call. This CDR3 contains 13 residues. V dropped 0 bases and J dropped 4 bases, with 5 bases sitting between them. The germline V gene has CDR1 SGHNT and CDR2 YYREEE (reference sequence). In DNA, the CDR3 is TGTGCCAGCAGCTTGGGGGCGAATCAGCCCCAGCATTTT. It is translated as CASSLGANQPQHF.

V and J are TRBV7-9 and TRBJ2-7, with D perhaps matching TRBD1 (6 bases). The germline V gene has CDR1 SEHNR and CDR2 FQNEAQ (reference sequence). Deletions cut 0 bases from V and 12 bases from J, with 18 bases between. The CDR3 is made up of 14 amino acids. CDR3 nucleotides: TGTGCCAGCAGCTTAGCGGGGGCGCCCCACCATCTGTACTTC. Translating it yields CASSLAGAPHHLYF.

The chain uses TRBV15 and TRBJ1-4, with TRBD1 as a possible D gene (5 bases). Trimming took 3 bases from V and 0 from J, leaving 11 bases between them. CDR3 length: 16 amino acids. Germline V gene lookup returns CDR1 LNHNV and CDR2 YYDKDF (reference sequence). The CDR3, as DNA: TGTGCCACCAGCAGGTTAAGGGGAGCAACTAATGAAAAACTGTTTTTT. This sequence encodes CATSRLRGATNEKLFF.

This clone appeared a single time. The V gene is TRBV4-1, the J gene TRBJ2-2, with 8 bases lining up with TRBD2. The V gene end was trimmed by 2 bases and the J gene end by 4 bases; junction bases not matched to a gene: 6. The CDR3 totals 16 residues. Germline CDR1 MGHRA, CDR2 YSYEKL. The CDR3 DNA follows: TGCGCCAGCAGCCAAAGTGAGCTAGCGGGCACCGGGGAGCTGTTTTTT. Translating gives CASSQSELAGTGELFF.

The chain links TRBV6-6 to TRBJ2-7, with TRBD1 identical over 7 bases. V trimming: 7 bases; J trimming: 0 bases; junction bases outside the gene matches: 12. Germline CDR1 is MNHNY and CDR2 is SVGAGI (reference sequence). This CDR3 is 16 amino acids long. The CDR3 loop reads CASKPGQRFSSYEQYF. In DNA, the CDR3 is TGTGCCAGCAAGCCGGGACAGCGGTTCAGCTCCTACGAGCAGTACTTC.

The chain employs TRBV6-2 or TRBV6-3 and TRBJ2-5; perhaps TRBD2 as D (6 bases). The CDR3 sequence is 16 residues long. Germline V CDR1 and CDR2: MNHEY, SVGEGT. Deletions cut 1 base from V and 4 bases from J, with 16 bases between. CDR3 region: CASSYLAGSSGETQYF. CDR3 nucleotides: TGTGCCAGCAGTTACTTGGCGGGATCTTCGGGAGAGACCCAGTACTTC.

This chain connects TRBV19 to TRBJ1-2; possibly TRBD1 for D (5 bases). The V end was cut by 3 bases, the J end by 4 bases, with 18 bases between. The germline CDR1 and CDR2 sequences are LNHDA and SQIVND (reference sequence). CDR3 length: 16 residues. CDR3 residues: CASSMIEVGRIYGYTF. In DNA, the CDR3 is TGTGCCAGTAGTATGATAGAGGTGGGGCGGATCTATGGCTACACCTTC.

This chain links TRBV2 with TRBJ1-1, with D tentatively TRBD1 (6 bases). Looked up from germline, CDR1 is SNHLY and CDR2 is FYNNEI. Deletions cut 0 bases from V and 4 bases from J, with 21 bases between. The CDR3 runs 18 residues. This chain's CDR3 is CASSEALDWTEDGTEAFF. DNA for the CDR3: TGTGCCAGCAGTGAAGCCCTAGACTGGACAGAAGACGGCACTGAAGCTTTCTTT.

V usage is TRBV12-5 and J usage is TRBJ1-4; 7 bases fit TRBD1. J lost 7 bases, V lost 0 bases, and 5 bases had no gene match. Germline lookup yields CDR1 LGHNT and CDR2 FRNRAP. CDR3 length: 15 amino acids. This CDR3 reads CASGLVQAGGEKLFF. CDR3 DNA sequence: TGTGCTAGTGGTTTGGTACAGGCAGGGGGTGAAAAACTGTTTTTT.

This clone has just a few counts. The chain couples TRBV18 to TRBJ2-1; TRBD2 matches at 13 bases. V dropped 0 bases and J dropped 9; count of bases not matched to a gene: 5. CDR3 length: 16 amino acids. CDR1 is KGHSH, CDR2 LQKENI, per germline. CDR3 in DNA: TGTGCCAGCTCACCACCGGGGACTAGCGGGATTCGTGAGCAGTTCTTC. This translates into CASSPPGTSGIREQFF.

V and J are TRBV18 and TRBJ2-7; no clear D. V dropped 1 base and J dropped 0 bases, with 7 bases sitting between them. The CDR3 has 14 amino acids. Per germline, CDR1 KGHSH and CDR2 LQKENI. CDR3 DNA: TGTGCCAGCTCACCACAGTACAGCTCCTACGAGCAGTACTTC. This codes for CASSPQYSSYEQYF.

This CDR3 reads CASSESTGVGEKLFF. In DNA form, the CDR3 reads TGTGCCAGCAGCGAGAGTACAGGGGTGGGTGAAAAACTGTTTTTT. V and J are TRBV9 and TRBJ1-4; 7 bases are shared with TRBD1. The ends lost 3 bases at V and 7 bases at J; junction bases unmatched: 9. The V gene's germline CDR1 is SGDLS and CDR2 YYNGEE. The CDR3 is 15 amino acids. Combining the CDR3 with reference TRBV9 and TRBJ1-4 gives the whole variable domain DSGVTQTPKHLITATGQRVTLRCSPRSGDLSVYWYQQSLDQGLQFLIQYYNGEERAKGNILERFSAQQFPDLHSELNLSSLELGDSALYFCASSESTGVGEKLFFGSGTQLSVL.

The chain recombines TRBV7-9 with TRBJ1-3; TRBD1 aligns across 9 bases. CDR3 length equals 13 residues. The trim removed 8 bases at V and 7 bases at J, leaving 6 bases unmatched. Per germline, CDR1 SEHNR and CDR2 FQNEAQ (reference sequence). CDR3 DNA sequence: TGTGCCAGCGCCGAACAGGGGGCGAACACCATATATTTT. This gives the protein CASAEQGANTIYF.

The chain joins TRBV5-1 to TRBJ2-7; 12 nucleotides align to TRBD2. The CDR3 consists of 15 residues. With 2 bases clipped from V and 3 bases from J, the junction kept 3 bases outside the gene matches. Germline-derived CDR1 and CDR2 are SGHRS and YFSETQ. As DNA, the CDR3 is TGCGCCAGCAGCTTATCGACTAGCGGGAGCTACGAGCAGTACTTC. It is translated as CASSLSTSGSYEQYF.

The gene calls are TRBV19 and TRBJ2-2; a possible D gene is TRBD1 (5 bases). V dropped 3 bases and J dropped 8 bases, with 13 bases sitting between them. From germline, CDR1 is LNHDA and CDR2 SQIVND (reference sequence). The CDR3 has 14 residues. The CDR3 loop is CASSIDRGPGELFF. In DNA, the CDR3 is TGTGCCAGTAGTATTGACAGAGGACCAGGGGAGCTGTTTTTT.

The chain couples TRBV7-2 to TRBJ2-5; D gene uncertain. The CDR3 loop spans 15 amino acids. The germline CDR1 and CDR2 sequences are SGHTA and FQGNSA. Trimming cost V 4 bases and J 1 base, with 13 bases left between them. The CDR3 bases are TGTGCCAGCAGCTGGCGGCGAGGATTCCAAGAGACCCAGTACTTC. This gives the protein CASSWRRGFQETQYF.

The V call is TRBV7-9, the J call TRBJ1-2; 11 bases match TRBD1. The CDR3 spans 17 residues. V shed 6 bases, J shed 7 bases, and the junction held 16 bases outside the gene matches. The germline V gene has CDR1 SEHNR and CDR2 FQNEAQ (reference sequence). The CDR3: CASRASGTGGSSGGYTF. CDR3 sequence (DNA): TGTGCCAGCAGGGCTTCGGGGACAGGGGGTTCTAGTGGTGGCTACACCTTC.

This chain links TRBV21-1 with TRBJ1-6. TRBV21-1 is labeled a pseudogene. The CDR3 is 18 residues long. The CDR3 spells CASSPPSNGSSYNSPLHF. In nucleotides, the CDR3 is TGTGCCAGCAGCCCCCCGTCGAACGGGAGCTCCTATAATTCACCCCTCCACTTT.

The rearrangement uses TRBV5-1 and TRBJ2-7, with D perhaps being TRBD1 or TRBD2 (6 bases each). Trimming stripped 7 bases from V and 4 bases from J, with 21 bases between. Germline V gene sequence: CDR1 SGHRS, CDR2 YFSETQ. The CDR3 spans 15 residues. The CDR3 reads CASYPVPGGKYEQYF. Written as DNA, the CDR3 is TGCGCCAGCTACCCGGTCCCCGGGGGCAAATACGAGCAGTACTTC.